This T cell receptor beta chain was observed in a study of blood T cell repertoires in COVID-19. Study-level information: From the United States, Italy and Spain came samples of acute and convalescent COVID-19. In each case, the material was cDNA or gDNA derived from T cells, B-cell-depleted T cells, or PBMCs.

The trim removed 3 bases at V and 6 bases at J, leaving 10 bases unmatched. There are 15 residues in the CDR3. The germline CDR1 and CDR2 sequences are KGHSH and LQKENI. Per the original methods: Amplification of reference gene primers provided the estimated nucleated cell counts. Using immunoSEQ multiplex PCR, the repertoire was profiled, and TCRdb retains in-frame clones only, with some absent. V and J calls and clone size are as listed in that table; D and trimming were resolved from the DNA. Among approximately 500,000 clones, nearly 90% were seen once, and the ten largest hold roughly 0.84%. Patients from Seattle were sampled longitudinally, starting during active infection.

Material: peripheral blood. The chain recombines TRBV18 with TRBJ2-7, with 8 bases that match TRBD1. The receptor was derived from a man younger than 30 with COVID-19, enrolled during active disease. For the CDR3, the DNA is TGTGCCAGCTCACCCTCCTCAGGGGGCTTAAGCGAGCAGTACTTC. As protein: CASSPSSGGLSEQYF.